This TCR beta chain came from a study of blood T cell repertoires in COVID-19. For the study at large: Material from acute and convalescent COVID-19 was sourced from the United States, Italy and Spain. PBMCs, B-cell-depleted T cells, or T cells provided the cDNA or gDNA that made up the material.

The CDR3 covers 16 residues. V shed 10 bases and J shed 3 bases, with 19 bases lying between them. CDR1 and CDR2 (germline): MDHEN, SYDVKM. In the authors' methods: From reference gene primer amplification, estimates of nucleated cell counts were derived. Profiled with immunoSEQ multiplex PCR; TCRdb holds only in-frame clones, not every one. For V, J and clone size, that table is used; D and trimming come from the DNA. The table records about 96,000 clones, roughly 80% of them present only once. V usage is TRBV28 and J usage is TRBJ1-6; D is perhaps TRBD1 (5 bases). Sequencing was carried out using peripheral blood. This receptor was taken from an older woman with acute or convalescent COVID-19. The CDR3 DNA sequence: TGTGCCACCCTCAATCAGAACAGGCACTATAATTCACCCCTCCACTTT. Its protein is CATLNQNRHYNSPLHF. Together with reference TRBV28 and TRBJ1-6, the CDR3 gives the full variable domain: DVKVTQSSRYLVKRTGEKVFLECVQDMDHENMFWYRQDPGLGLRLIYFSYDVKMKEKGDIPEGYSVSREKKERFSLILESASTNQTSMYLCATLNQNRHYNSPLHFGNGTRLTVT.